This is a list of T cell receptor beta chains from one sample in a study of blood T cell repertoires in COVID-19. Method: immunoSEQ multiplex PCR; TCRdb's copy keeps in-frame clones and lacks some. The sample has 85,000 to 100,000 clones, 70% to 90% seen once; the top ten hold less than 8.5%. The sequenced material came from peripheral blood. The receptors shown here come from a man in his sixties with acute or convalescent COVID-19. The CDR3 runs from the conserved cysteine through the conserved F or W. A D gene is named only where the DNA matches it firmly. Not all rows give a size; the values are once, few, many and, for expanded clones, a class.

>14|TRBD1|TRBJ1-1|.|TRBV5-1
CASSLGGGRVEAFF
TGCGCCAGCAGCTTGGGAGGGGGCAGGGTTGAAGCTTTCTTT
>20|TRBD2|TRBJ2-1|once|TRBV3-1/TRBV3-2
CASSPIPGLAGVRTYNEQFF
TGTGCCAGCAGCCCGATACCGGGACTAGCGGGAGTAAGGACCTACAATGAGCAGTTCTTC
>14|TRBD1|TRBJ1-5|.|TRBV30
CAWSHEGARQPQHF
TGTGCCTGGAGTCACGAGGGGGCTAGGCAGCCCCAGCATTTT
>14|.|TRBJ2-7|.|TRBV7-6
CASSLVDGTYEQYF
TGTGCCAGCAGCTTAGTCGACGGGACCTACGAGCAGTACTTC
>15|TRBD1|TRBJ1-2|.|TRBV7-8
CASSFPTGENYGYTF
TGTGCCAGCAGCTTCCCGACAGGGGAGAACTATGGCTACACCTTC
>15|TRBD2|TRBJ2-5|.|TRBV6-5
CASSYSTSGTETQYF
TGTGCCAGCAGTTACTCAACTAGCGGGACAGAGACCCAGTACTTC
>13|.|TRBJ2-3|.|TRBV6-1
CASSESEPNTQYF
TGTGCCAGCAGTGAGTCCGAGCCCAATACGCAGTATTTT
>10|.|TRBJ2-1|.|TRBV12-3/TRBV12-4
CASSFSEQFF
TGTGCCAGCAGTTTTAGTGAGCAGTTCTTC
>13|.|TRBJ1-5|few|TRBV12-5
CASGSDLQGPQHF
TGTGCTAGTGGTTCGGACCTCCAGGGGCCCCAGCATTTT
>14|TRBD1|TRBJ2-7|.|TRBV6-2/TRBV6-3
CASSFRDRGYEQYF
TGTGCCAGCAGTTTCCGGGACAGGGGCTACGAGCAGTACTTC
>12|.|TRBJ2-7|.|TRBV5-1
CASSLQVNEQYF
TGCGCCAGCAGCTTACAGGTAAACGAGCAGTACTTC
>18|TRBD2|TRBJ2-3|.|TRBV5-1
CASSTGLAGEAHTDTQYF
TGCGCCAGCAGCACAGGACTAGCGGGGGAAGCCCACACAGATACGCAGTATTTT
>14|.|TRBJ2-2|.|TRBV6-1
CASSELRNTGELFF
TGTGCCAGCAGTGAACTGCGGAACACCGGGGAGCTGTTTTTT
>14|.|TRBJ2-1|.|TRBV5-1
CASSLGTDYNEQFF
TGCGCCAGCAGCTTGGGGACAGATTACAATGAGCAGTTCTTC
>15|.|TRBJ1-2|.|TRBV5-1
CASSLAAGINYGYTF
TGCGCCAGCAGCTTGGCCGCCGGGATAAACTATGGCTACACCTTC
>16|TRBD2|TRBJ2-1|.|TRBV19
CASRLSGGTIYNEQFF
TGTGCCAGTCGGTTGAGCGGGGGGACAATATACAATGAGCAGTTCTTC
>16|TRBD1|TRBJ2-2|.|TRBV19
CASSVQGVRNTGELFF
TGTGCCAGTAGTGTACAGGGGGTCCGGAACACCGGGGAGCTGTTTTTT
>11|TRBD1|TRBJ2-4|.|TRBV30
CASTRGDRVYF
TGTGCCTCAACAAGGGGGGACAGGGTGTACTTC
>14|TRBD1|TRBJ1-1|.|TRBV5-1
CASSVTGLNTEAFF
TGCGCCAGCAGCGTGACAGGGCTGAACACTGAAGCTTTCTTT
>13|TRBD1|TRBJ1-2|.|TRBV2
CASSEAQGGGYTF
TGTGCCAGCAGTGAAGCGCAGGGGGGTGGCTACACCTTC
>15|.|TRBJ1-5|.|TRBV11-2
CASSLEGRRNQPQHF
TGTGCCAGCAGCTTAGAGGGGCGAAGGAATCAGCCCCAGCATTTT
>14|TRBD1|TRBJ1-2|.|TRBV5-4
CASSLPGQGNGYTF
TGTGCCAGCAGCTTACCGGGACAGGGGAATGGCTACACCTTC
>14|TRBD2|TRBJ2-1|.|TRBV7-2
CASSPQLAVVEQFF
TGTGCCAGCAGCCCCCAACTAGCGGTGGTTGAGCAGTTCTTC
>14|.|TRBJ1-1|.|TRBV6-6
CASSYLQVNTEAFF
TGTGCCAGCAGTTACTTACAGGTAAACACTGAAGCTTTCTTT
>12|.|TRBJ2-3|once|TRBV7-8
CASSLVSDTQYF
TGTGCCAGCAGCTTAGTTTCGGATACGCAGTATTTT
>15|TRBD1|TRBJ1-2|.|TRBV7-2
CASSLGLGQGNGYTF
TGTGCCAGCAGCTTAGGTTTGGGACAGGGGAATGGCTACACCTTC
>15|.|TRBJ1-2|.|TRBV2
CASRRVGEGTNGYTF
TGTGCCAGCAGACGGGTGGGTGAGGGGACTAATGGCTACACCTTC
>17|.|TRBJ1-1|.|TRBV6-2/TRBV6-3
CASSYSAGGWVDTEAFF
TGTGCCAGCAGTTACTCGGCGGGGGGCTGGGTTGACACTGAAGCTTTCTTT
>13|.|TRBJ2-4|.|TRBV19
CASSPDRFNIQYF
TGTGCCAGTAGTCCCGACAGGTTCAACATTCAGTACTTC
>13|.|TRBJ1-1|.|TRBV12-3/TRBV12-4
CASSYRRAAEAFF
TGTGCCAGCAGTTATAGGAGGGCCGCTGAAGCTTTCTTT
>12|.|TRBJ2-1|.|TRBV12-3/TRBV12-4
CASSTTGFEQFF
TGTGCCAGCAGTACAACAGGGTTTGAGCAGTTCTTC
>14|.|TRBJ1-5|.|TRBV10-1
CARTIGGVNQPQHF
TGCGCCAGGACGATCGGAGGGGTAAATCAGCCCCAGCATTTT
>14|TRBD1|TRBJ2-3|.|TRBV4-2
CASSPRTGLNTQYF
TGTGCCAGCAGCCCCCGGACAGGGCTTAATACGCAGTATTTT
>16|TRBD1|TRBJ2-7|.|TRBV5-4
CASSSAPTGGNSEQYF
TGTGCCAGCAGCTCCGCCCCCACAGGGGGAAACAGCGAGCAGTACTTC
>16|.|TRBJ1-4|.|TRBV18
CASSSERMGLSEKLFF
TGTGCCAGCTCATCAGAACGGATGGGCTTAAGTGAAAAACTGTTTTTT
>13|.|TRBJ2-3|.|TRBV5-6
CASSLLGTDTQYF
TGTGCCAGCAGCTTACTTGGCACAGATACGCAGTATTTT
>12|.|TRBJ1-6|.|TRBV6-5
CASGLINSPLHF
TGTGCCAGCGGTCTAATTAATTCACCCCTCCACTTT
>15|TRBD2|TRBJ2-5|.|TRBV5-1
CASSIREGGQETQYF
TGCGCCAGCAGCATACGGGAGGGGGGTCAAGAGACCCAGTACTTC
>14|TRBD1|TRBJ1-1|.|TRBV6-6
CASRPGTANTEAFF
TGTGCCAGCAGGCCCGGGACAGCTAACACTGAAGCTTTCTTT
>16|.|TRBJ1-5|once|TRBV6-4
CAIRPPGRGSNQPQHF
TGTGCCATCAGGCCTCCAGGGCGGGGTAGCAATCAGCCCCAGCATTTT
>14|TRBD1|TRBJ2-7|.|TRBV29-1
CSVEVQGPSYEQYF
TGCAGCGTTGAAGTACAGGGGCCCTCCTACGAGCAGTACTTC
>15|TRBD1|TRBJ1-1|.|TRBV7-8
CASSSPTGGFGEAFF
TGTGCCAGCAGCTCCCCGACAGGGGGATTCGGTGAAGCTTTCTTT
>14|.|TRBJ2-7|.|TRBV6-1
CASSEVGVQGNKYF
TGTGCCAGCAGTGAAGTGGGGGTACAGGGTAACAAGTACTTC
>17|.|TRBJ2-5|.|TRBV19
CASSMGSGPGNKETQYF
TGTGCCAGTAGTATGGGGTCCGGCCCAGGGAATAAAGAGACCCAGTACTTC
>15|TRBD2|TRBJ2-7|.|TRBV5-5
CASSLASRGVGEQYF
TGTGCCAGCAGCTTGGCATCCCGGGGGGTGGGCGAGCAGTACTTC
>13|TRBD1|TRBJ1-5|.|TRBV30
CAWSPGGDQPQHF
TGTGCCTGGAGTCCAGGGGGCGATCAGCCCCAGCATTTT
>13|.|TRBJ2-5|.|TRBV2
CASKDAGEETQYF
TGTGCCAGCAAGGATGCAGGGGAAGAGACCCAGTACTTC
>16|.|TRBJ1-2|.|TRBV19
CASRNPNRVGAYGYTF
TGTGCCAGTAGGAATCCTAACAGGGTCGGGGCCTATGGCTACACCTTC